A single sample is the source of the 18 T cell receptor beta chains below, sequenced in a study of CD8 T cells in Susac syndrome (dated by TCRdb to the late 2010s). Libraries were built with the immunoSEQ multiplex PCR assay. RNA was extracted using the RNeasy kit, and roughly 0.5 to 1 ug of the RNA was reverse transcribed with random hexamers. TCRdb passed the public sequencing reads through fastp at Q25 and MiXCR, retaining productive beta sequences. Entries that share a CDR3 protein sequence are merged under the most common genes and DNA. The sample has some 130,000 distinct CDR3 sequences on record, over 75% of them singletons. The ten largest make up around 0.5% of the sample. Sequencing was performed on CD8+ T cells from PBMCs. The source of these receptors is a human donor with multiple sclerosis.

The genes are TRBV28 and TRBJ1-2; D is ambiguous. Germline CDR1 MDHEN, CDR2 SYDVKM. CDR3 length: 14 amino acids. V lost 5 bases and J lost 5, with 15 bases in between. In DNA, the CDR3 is TGTGCCAGCAGTACCAGCGAGGGATCTTATGGCTACACCTTC. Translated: CASSTSEGSYGYTF.

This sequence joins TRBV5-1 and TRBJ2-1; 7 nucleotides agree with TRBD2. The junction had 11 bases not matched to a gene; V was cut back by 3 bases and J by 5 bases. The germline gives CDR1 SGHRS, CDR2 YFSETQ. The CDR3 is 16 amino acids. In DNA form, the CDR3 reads TGCGCCAGCAGCTGGTGGGAGGGGATTAAGGACAATGAGCAGTTCTTC. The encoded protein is CASSWWEGIKDNEQFF. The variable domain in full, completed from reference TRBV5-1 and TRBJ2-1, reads KAGVTQTPRYLIKTRGQQVTLSCSPISGHRSVSWYQQTPGQGLQFLFEYFSETQRNKGNFPGRFSGRQFSNSRSEMNVSTLELGDSALYLCASSWWEGIKDNEQFFGPGTRLTVL.

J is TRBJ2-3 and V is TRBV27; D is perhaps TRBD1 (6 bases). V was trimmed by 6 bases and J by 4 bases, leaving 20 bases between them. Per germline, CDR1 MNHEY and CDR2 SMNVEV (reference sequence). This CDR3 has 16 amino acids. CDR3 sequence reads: CASSTLGTLGPDTQYF. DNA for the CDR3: TGTGCCAGCAGCACCTTAGGGACATTAGGGCCAGATACGCAGTATTTT.

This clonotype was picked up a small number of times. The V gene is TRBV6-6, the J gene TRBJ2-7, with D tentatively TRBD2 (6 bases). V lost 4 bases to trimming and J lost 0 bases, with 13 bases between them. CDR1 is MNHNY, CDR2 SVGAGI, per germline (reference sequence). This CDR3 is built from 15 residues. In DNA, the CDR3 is TGTGCCAGCAGTTTAATGGCGGGGACCTCCTACGAGCAGTACTTC. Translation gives CASSLMAGTSYEQYF.

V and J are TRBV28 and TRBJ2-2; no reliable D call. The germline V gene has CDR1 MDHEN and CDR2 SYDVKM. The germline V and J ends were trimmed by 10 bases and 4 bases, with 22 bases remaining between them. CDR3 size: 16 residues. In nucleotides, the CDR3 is TGTGCCACAGGATACCCGAAGTTGGGGTCCACCGGGGAGCTGTTTTTT. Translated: CATGYPKLGSTGELFF. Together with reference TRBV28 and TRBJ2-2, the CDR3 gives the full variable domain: DVKVTQSSRYLVKRTGEKVFLECVQDMDHENMFWYRQDPGLGLRLIYFSYDVKMKEKGDIPEGYSVSREKKERFSLILESASTNQTSMYLCATGYPKLGSTGELFFGEGSRLTVL.

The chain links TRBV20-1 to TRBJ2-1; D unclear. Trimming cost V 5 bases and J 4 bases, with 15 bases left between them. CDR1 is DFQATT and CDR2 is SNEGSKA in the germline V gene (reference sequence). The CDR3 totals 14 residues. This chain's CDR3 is CSAEQSSIYNEQFF. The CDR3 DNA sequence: TGCAGTGCTGAACAGTCATCAATTTACAATGAGCAGTTCTTC.

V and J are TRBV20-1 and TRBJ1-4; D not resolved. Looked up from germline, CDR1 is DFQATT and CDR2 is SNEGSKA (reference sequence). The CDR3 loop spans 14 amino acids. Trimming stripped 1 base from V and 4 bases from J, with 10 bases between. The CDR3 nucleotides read TGCAGTGCTAGAGGGCCAGAATTTAATGAAAAACTGTTTTTT. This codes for CSARGPEFNEKLFF.

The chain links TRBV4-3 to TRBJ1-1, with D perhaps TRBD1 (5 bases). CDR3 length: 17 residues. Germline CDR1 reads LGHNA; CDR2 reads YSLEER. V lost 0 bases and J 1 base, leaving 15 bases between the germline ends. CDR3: CASSQDFLGHANTEAFF. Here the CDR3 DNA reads TGCGCCAGCAGCCAAGATTTTTTAGGACACGCGAACACTGAAGCTTTCTTT.

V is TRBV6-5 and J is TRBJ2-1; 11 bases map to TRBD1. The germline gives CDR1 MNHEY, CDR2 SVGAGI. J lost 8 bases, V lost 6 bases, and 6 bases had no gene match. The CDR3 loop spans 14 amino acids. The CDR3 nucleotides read TGTGCCAGCAGGGACCCGGGACAGGGGGATGAGCAGTTCTTC. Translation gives CASRDPGQGDEQFF.

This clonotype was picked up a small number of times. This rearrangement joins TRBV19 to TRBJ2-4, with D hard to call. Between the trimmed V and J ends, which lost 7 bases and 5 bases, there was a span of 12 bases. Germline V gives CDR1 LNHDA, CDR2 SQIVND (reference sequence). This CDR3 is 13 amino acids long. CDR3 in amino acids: CASTETTQNIQYF. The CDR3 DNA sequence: TGTGCCAGTACGGAGACAACCCAAAACATTCAGTACTTC.

DNA of the CDR3: TGTGCCAGAATAGGTCGGAGAAGCCCAAATCAGCCCCAGCATTTT. It translates to CARIGRRSPNQPQHF. The chain carries TRBV19 and TRBJ1-5, with unresolved D. V lost 9 bases to trimming and J lost 4 bases, with 19 bases between them. This CDR3 is 15 amino acids long. From germline, CDR1 is LNHDA and CDR2 SQIVND (reference sequence).

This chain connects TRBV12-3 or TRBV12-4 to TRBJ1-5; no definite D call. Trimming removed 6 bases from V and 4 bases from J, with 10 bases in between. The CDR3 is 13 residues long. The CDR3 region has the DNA TGTGCCAGCAGCCTAGACGTTAATCAGCCCCAGCATTTT. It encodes CASSLDVNQPQHF.

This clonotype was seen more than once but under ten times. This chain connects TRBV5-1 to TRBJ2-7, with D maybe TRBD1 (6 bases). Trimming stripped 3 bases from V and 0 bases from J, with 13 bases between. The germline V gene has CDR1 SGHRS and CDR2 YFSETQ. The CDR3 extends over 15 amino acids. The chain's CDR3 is CASSSPIQGSYEQYF. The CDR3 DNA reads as TGCGCCAGCAGCTCGCCCATACAGGGCTCCTACGAGCAGTACTTC.

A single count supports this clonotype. CDR3 DNA sequence: TGTGCCAGCAGCCTCGCCCCGTCGGGGGGGTGGGGGAATGAGCAGTTCTTC. This gives the protein CASSLAPSGGWGNEQFF. This sequence joins TRBV7-8 and TRBJ2-1; 8 bases are a match to TRBD2. The germline CDR1 and CDR2 sequences are SGHVS and FQNEAQ. The CDR3 sequence is 17 residues long. V shed 5 bases, J shed 7 bases, and the junction held 16 bases outside the gene matches.

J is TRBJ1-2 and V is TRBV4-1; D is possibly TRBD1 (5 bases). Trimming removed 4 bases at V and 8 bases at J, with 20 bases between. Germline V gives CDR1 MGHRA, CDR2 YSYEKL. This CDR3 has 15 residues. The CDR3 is CASSLDTDTGLGYTF. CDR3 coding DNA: TGCGCCAGCAGCCTGGATACCGACACAGGATTAGGCTACACCTTC.

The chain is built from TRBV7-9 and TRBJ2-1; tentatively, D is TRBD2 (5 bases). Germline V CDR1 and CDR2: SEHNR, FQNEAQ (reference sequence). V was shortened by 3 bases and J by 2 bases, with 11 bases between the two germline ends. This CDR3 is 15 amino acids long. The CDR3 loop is CASSLSGSAYNEQFF. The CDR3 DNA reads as TGTGCCAGCAGCTTGTCGGGGAGTGCCTACAATGAGCAGTTCTTC.

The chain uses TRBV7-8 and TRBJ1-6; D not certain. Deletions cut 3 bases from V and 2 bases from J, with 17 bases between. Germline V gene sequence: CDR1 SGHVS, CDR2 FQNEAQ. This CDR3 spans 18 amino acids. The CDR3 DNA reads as TGTGCCAGCAGCTTTACCGGACGGCCCGGGGCCTATAATTCACCCCTCCACTTT. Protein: CASSFTGRPGAYNSPLHF.

The CDR3: CASSLQGRDGYTF. Here the CDR3 DNA reads TGTGCCAGTAGTCTTCAGGGGAGAGATGGCTACACCTTC. J is TRBJ1-2 and V is TRBV19; D might be TRBD1 (6 bases). Germline V gene data show CDR1 as LNHDA and CDR2 as SQIVND (reference sequence). The germline V and J ends were trimmed by 5 bases and 6 bases, with 13 bases remaining between them. The CDR3 has 13 residues.